The next 25 T cell receptor beta chains were all read from a single sample in a study of blood T cell repertoires in COVID-19. Profiling relied on immunoSEQ multiplex PCR, and the TCRdb table lists in-frame clones only, not all of them. The data contain more than 65,000 clones, more than 75% of them seen just once; the ten biggest clones take up roughly an eighth. The sequenced sample was peripheral blood. These receptors came from a woman aged 80 or over with acute or convalescent COVID-19.

This clone was seen once. The J gene is TRBJ2-7, the V gene TRBV6-2 or TRBV6-3; unclear D gene. The V end was cut by 4 bases, the J end by 0 bases, with 10 bases between. This CDR3 has 14 residues. From germline, CDR1 is MNHEY and CDR2 SVGEGT. The CDR3 loop reads CASSSIRSSYEQYF. CDR3 bases: TGTGCCAGCAGTTCCATAAGGAGCTCCTACGAGCAGTACTTC.

This clone has just a few counts. The chain joins TRBV27 to TRBJ2-3; TRBD2 matches at 11 bases. The CDR3 is 15 residues long. J gave up 5 bases and V 3 bases, and 4 bases lay outside the gene matches. From germline, CDR1 is MNHEY and CDR2 SMNVEV (reference sequence). CDR3 nucleotides: TGTGCCAGCAGTTTGGGGACTAGCGGTTTAGATACGCAGTATTTT. This codes for CASSLGTSGLDTQYF.

The chain joins TRBV28 to TRBJ1-4; D gene ambiguous. Germline lookup yields CDR1 MDHEN and CDR2 SYDVKM. V was cut by 4 bases and J by 4 bases, with 16 bases left in between. The CDR3 runs 16 residues. CDR3 in amino acids: CASSSTPRELNEKLFF. CDR3 bases: TGTGCCAGCAGTTCGACTCCGAGGGAGCTTAATGAAAAACTGTTTTTT.

The chain employs TRBV5-1 and TRBJ1-3; D possibly corresponds to TRBD1 (6 bases). The V gene lost 0 bases and the J gene lost 4 bases, with 8 bases spanning the gap. The CDR3 covers 14 residues. The germline CDR1 and CDR2 sequences are SGHRS and YFSETQ. The CDR3 DNA reads as TGCGCCAGCAGCTTGGAGCAGGGGGGAAACACCATATATTTT. As protein: CASSLEQGGNTIYF.

A note on this clone: The identical CDR3 is also encoded by other nucleotide sequences in the sample. This sequence joins TRBV12-3 or TRBV12-4 and TRBJ2-7; no firm D call. With 3 bases removed from V and 3 bases from J, the gap between germline ends came to 3 bases. This CDR3 comprises 11 residues. CDR3 DNA sequence: TGTGCCAGCAGTTTTAGCTACGAGCAGTACTTC. Its translation is CASSFSYEQYF.

The chain couples TRBV28 to TRBJ1-5, with D unclear. The germline CDR1 and CDR2 sequences are MDHEN and SYDVKM. Trimming took 2 bases from V and 5 from J, leaving 10 bases between them. The CDR3 contains 14 residues. The CDR3 here is CASSLTNYYQPQHF. DNA for the CDR3: TGTGCCAGCAGTTTAACGAATTACTATCAGCCCCAGCATTTT. Looking up the rest from reference TRBV28 and TRBJ1-5 gives the full variable domain: DVKVTQSSRYLVKRTGEKVFLECVQDMDHENMFWYRQDPGLGLRLIYFSYDVKMKEKGDIPEGYSVSREKKERFSLILESASTNQTSMYLCASSLTNYYQPQHFGDGTRLSIL.

The gene calls are TRBV6-1 and TRBJ1-1; TRBD1 is a possible D gene (6 bases). Germline CDR1 and CDR2: MNHNS and SASEGT. Trimming left V 3 bases short and J 7 bases short, with 12 bases between. The CDR3 is 13 amino acids. The CDR3: CASSDYQTGEAFF. CDR3 coding DNA: TGTGCCAGCAGTGATTATCAGACAGGTGAAGCTTTCTTT.

The chain couples TRBV10-3 to TRBJ2-7, with 9 positions matching TRBD1. With V trimmed by 0 bases and J by 5 bases, 14 bases remained unmatched. Germline V gene lookup returns CDR1 ENHRY and CDR2 SYGVKD. This CDR3 is built from 18 residues. The CDR3: CAISESFGTGFRVNEQYF. DNA for the CDR3: TGTGCCATCAGTGAGTCGTTCGGGACAGGGTTTCGGGTTAACGAGCAGTACTTC.

The V call is TRBV5-1, the J call TRBJ2-7; weak D call: TRBD1 (6 bases). V dropped 4 bases and J dropped 4 bases, with 18 bases sitting between them. Germline V gene sequence: CDR1 SGHRS, CDR2 YFSETQ. This CDR3 contains 15 residues. The CDR3 protein is CASSVKQGLPYEQYF. The CDR3 nucleotides read TGCGCCAGCAGCGTCAAACAGGGCCTACCTTACGAGCAGTACTTC.

The chain carries TRBV6-5 and TRBJ2-7, with D unresolved. CDR1 is MNHEY and CDR2 is SVGAGI in the germline V gene. V was clipped by 5 bases and J by 4 bases, with 9 bases between them. CDR3 length: 12 amino acids. CDR3 residues: CASSTRLYEQYF. CDR3 DNA sequence: TGTGCCAGCAGTACGAGGCTTTACGAGCAGTACTTC.

The V gene is TRBV11-3, the J gene TRBJ2-1; TRBD1 aligns across 7 bases. The germline CDR1 and CDR2 sequences are SGHNT and YENEEA. The CDR3 has 16 residues. V lost 5 bases and J lost 0; bases outside the gene matches: 7. CDR3 residues: CASSDHGTASYNEQFF. In nucleotides, the CDR3 is TGTGCCAGCAGCGACCACGGGACAGCCTCCTACAATGAGCAGTTCTTC.

This chain connects TRBV29-1 to TRBJ2-5, with TRBD1 matching 8 bases. The CDR3 loop spans 18 amino acids. Germline-derived CDR1 and CDR2 are SQVTM and ANQGSEA. V dropped 0 bases and J dropped 5; count of bases not matched to a gene: 17. The CDR3 region is CSVEDTSPTGALGETQYF. In DNA form, the CDR3 reads TGCAGCGTTGAAGACACTTCACCGACAGGGGCGCTTGGGGAGACCCAGTACTTC.

The sample holds one count of this clone. The genes are TRBV7-8 and TRBJ2-7; possible D gene TRBD1, 5 bases. Trimming removed 1 base at V and 2 bases at J, with 9 bases between. Germline V gene lookup returns CDR1 SGHVS and CDR2 FQNEAQ. This CDR3 is 14 amino acids long. CDR3 loop: CASSLDVRAYEQYF. The CDR3 DNA sequence: TGTGCCAGCAGCTTAGATGTCAGGGCCTACGAGCAGTACTTC.

The chain couples TRBV5-1 to TRBJ2-7, with D maybe TRBD2 (6 bases). With 4 bases removed from V and 1 base from J, the gap between germline ends came to 21 bases. The CDR3 sequence is 17 residues long. Germline loops: CDR1 SGHRS, CDR2 YFSETQ. CDR3 sequence reads: CASSPTAGSANSYEQYF. Here the CDR3 DNA reads TGCGCCAGCAGCCCCACGGCGGGATCCGCGAATTCCTACGAGCAGTACTTC.

The chain is built from TRBV7-2 and TRBJ2-2; a possible D gene is TRBD2 (5 bases). V lost 1 base and J lost 2, with 11 bases in between. Per germline, CDR1 SGHTA and CDR2 FQGNSA. The CDR3 extends over 16 amino acids. CDR3 residues: CASSLVGRGNTGELFF. In DNA form, the CDR3 reads TGTGCCAGCAGCTTAGTGGGGAGAGGAAACACCGGGGAGCTGTTTTTT.

The chain carries TRBV19 and TRBJ1-5; 8 nucleotides line up with TRBD1. The CDR3 runs 17 residues. The germline CDR1 and CDR2 sequences are LNHDA and SQIVND (reference sequence). The ends lost 4 bases at V and 0 bases at J; junction bases unmatched: 8. Here the CDR3 reads CASSTTSTGVSNQPQHF. In DNA form, the CDR3 reads TGTGCCAGTAGTACTACTTCGACAGGGGTTAGCAATCAGCCCCAGCATTTT.

This clone has more than one count but fewer than ten. V and J are TRBV5-1 and TRBJ2-7, with 9 bases identical to TRBD1. The CDR3 is 14 amino acids. The V gene end was trimmed by 4 bases and the J gene end by 7 bases; junction bases not matched to a gene: 9. The germline V gene encodes CDR1 SGHRS and CDR2 YFSETQ. The CDR3 reads CASSTGTGSMEQYF. CDR3 bases: TGCGCCAGCAGCACCGGGACAGGGAGTATGGAGCAGTACTTC.

This rearrangement joins TRBV6-5 to TRBJ2-1, with 11 bases fitting TRBD1. The V segment lost 2 bases and the J segment 9 bases; nucleotides outside the gene matches: 3. Germline values: CDR1 MNHEY, CDR2 SVGAGI. The CDR3 is made up of 14 amino acids. The chain's CDR3 is CASSYGQGAGEQFF. As DNA, the CDR3 is TGTGCCAGCAGTTACGGACAGGGGGCGGGTGAGCAGTTCTTC.

There are a few counts of this clone. The V gene is TRBV5-1, the J gene TRBJ2-7, with a possible D match to TRBD2 (6 bases). CDR1 and CDR2 (germline): SGHRS, YFSETQ. Trimming took 4 bases from V and 2 from J, leaving 19 bases between them. The CDR3 contains 16 residues. The DNA of the CDR3 is TGCGCCAGCAGCCCCGGCGGGGAACGTTACCCCTACGAGCAGTACTTC. Its translation: CASSPGGERYPYEQYF.

Only one count was recorded for this clone. This rearrangement joins TRBV18 to TRBJ2-1; no clear D gene. V lost 0 bases and J 12 bases, leaving 12 bases between the germline ends. In germline, CDR1 is KGHSH, CDR2 LQKENI. This CDR3 has 13 amino acids. DNA of the CDR3: TGTGCCAGCTCACCACCCTTCGACATGTGGCAGTTCTTC. It translates to CASSPPFDMWQFF.

The V and J genes are TRBV6-2 or TRBV6-3 and TRBJ2-7, with TRBD2 matching 14 bases. Germline lookup yields CDR1 MNHEY and CDR2 SVGEGT. Trimming took 4 bases from V and 5 from J; bases not matched to a gene: 10. This CDR3 spans 17 amino acids. CDR3 protein: CASSFPGTSGSRHEQYF. CDR3 sequence (DNA): TGTGCCAGCAGTTTCCCCGGGACTAGCGGGAGTCGACACGAGCAGTACTTC.

The J gene is TRBJ2-7, the V gene TRBV9, with D possibly matching TRBD1 (5 bases). Trimming took 4 bases from V and 0 from J, leaving 11 bases between them. Germline assignment: CDR1 SGDLS and CDR2 YYNGEE. This CDR3 spans 14 amino acids. The CDR3 reads CASSPRQYSYEQYF. CDR3 in DNA: TGTGCCAGCAGCCCCCGACAGTACTCCTACGAGCAGTACTTC.

This chain uses TRBV18 with TRBJ1-6; no definite D call. CDR3 length: 16 residues. Trimming stripped 1 base from V and 6 bases from J, with 13 bases between. Looked up from germline, CDR1 is KGHSH and CDR2 is LQKENI. The CDR3 nucleotides read TGTGCCAGCTCACCACGCGTCTCAGGTGGTAATTCACCCCTCCACTTT. This gives the protein CASSPRVSGGNSPLHF. Using reference TRBV18 and TRBJ1-6 for the parts outside the CDR3, the full variable domain is NAGVMQNPRHLVRRRGQEARLRCSPMKGHSHVYWYRQLPEEGLKFMVYLQKENIIDESGMPKERFSAEFPKEGPSILRIQQVVRGDSAAYFCASSPRVSGGNSPLHFGNGTRLTVT.

The rearrangement joins TRBV24-1 to TRBJ2-7, with TRBD2 matching over 10 bases. Trimming took 5 bases from V and 4 from J; bases not matched to a gene: 7. The CDR3 length is 15 residues. Germline lookup yields CDR1 KGHDR and CDR2 SFDVKD. In DNA form, the CDR3 reads TGTGCCACCAGTGCCAATAGCGGGAGGTTTTACGAGCAGTACTTC. Its protein product is CATSANSGRFYEQYF.

The chain uses TRBV18 and TRBJ2-7; tentative D call: TRBD2 (6 bases). The CDR3 totals 15 residues. The germline V gene has CDR1 KGHSH and CDR2 LQKENI. Trimming removed 9 bases from V and 2 bases from J, with 20 bases in between. This chain's CDR3 is CASSLSRGGTYEQYF. CDR3 sequence (DNA): TGTGCCAGTTCCTTAAGCCGGGGAGGCACCTACGAGCAGTACTTC.